The 19 T cell receptor beta chains reported below all come from one sample, sequenced in a study of regulatory T cells in long-lasting Graves disease (dated by TCRdb to about 2021). The meaning of the sample's time point label: newly diagnosed GD, antithyroid drugs for less than 3 months. For both TCR sequencing and RNA sequencing, RNA was extracted from PBMCs using TRIzol. To prepare the library, multiplex PCR was applied. The listed sequencing device is Illumina HiSeq 4000. iRepertoire HTBI primers and Arm-PCR amplification of CDR3 regions were used to construct TCR beta libraries. TCRdb reprocessed the public reads (quality trimming at Q25 with fastp, clone calling with MiXCR) and kept in-frame beta chains. Every distinct CDR3 protein forms one entry, paired with its most common genes and DNA. The sample includes 550,000 to 600,000 distinct CDR3 sequences, with around 15% observed a single time. The top ten constitute approximately 12% of the sample.

These data also formed part of another study, on T cells in Graves' hyperthyroidism and ophthalmopathy.

The source was peripheral blood mononuclear cells (PBMCs), collected at new diagnosis, from a patient treated with antithyroid drugs. These receptors came from a man aged 18 to 30 with Graves disease. Donor details come from another sample of the same person, matched by shared clones.

J is TRBJ2-7 and V is TRBV3-1, with 8 bases aligning to TRBD2. The CDR3 covers 18 residues. Looked up from germline, CDR1 is LGHDT and CDR2 is YNNKEL (reference sequence). V lost 3 bases to trimming and J lost 3 bases; unmatched junction nucleotides: 16. Here the CDR3 DNA reads TGTGCCAGCAGCCATGCAGGACTAGCAAACCCCGACCTCTACGAGCAGTACTTC. Translation gives CASSHAGLANPDLYEQYF.

The chain joins TRBV19 to TRBJ1-4; D not resolved. The CDR3 has 14 amino acids. Germline V CDR1 and CDR2: LNHDA, SQIVND (reference sequence). Trimming stripped 5 bases from V and 1 base from J, with 8 bases between. The CDR3 protein is CASSAGVTNEKLFF. CDR3 coding DNA: TGTGCCAGTAGTGCCGGGGTAACTAATGAAAAACTGTTTTTT.

This sequence joins TRBV18 and TRBJ1-5; 7 nucleotides align to TRBD1. Germline V gene sequence: CDR1 KGHSH, CDR2 LQKENI. The CDR3 is 16 amino acids. V was pared by 5 bases and J by 0 bases, with 7 bases of the junction left unmatched. The CDR3 reads CASSYRGPYSNQPQHF. In DNA, the CDR3 is TGTGCCAGCTCATACAGGGGTCCCTATAGCAATCAGCCCCAGCATTTT.

The chain combines TRBV7-9 with TRBJ2-7; D is ambiguous. CDR1 is SEHNR and CDR2 is FQNEAQ in the germline V gene (reference sequence). The V and J ends lost 2 bases and 10 bases respectively, with 12 bases between them. The CDR3 totals 12 residues. The CDR3 region is CASSLIRDDQYF. Here the CDR3 DNA reads TGTGCCAGCAGCTTAATAAGGGATGATCAGTACTTC.

At least ten counts were recorded for this clonotype. The rearrangement links TRBV15 to TRBJ1-5; TRBD1 agrees at 7 bases. The ends lost 2 bases at V and 7 bases at J; junction bases unmatched: 11. Germline CDR1 and CDR2: LNHNV and YYDKDF (reference sequence). The CDR3 has 16 residues. In DNA form, the CDR3 reads TGTGCCACCAGCAGAAACGCGAAGGGGGCGGACCAGCCCCAGCATTTT. This translates into CATSRNAKGADQPQHF.

This clonotype occurred many times. The chain employs TRBV2 and TRBJ2-3, with 7 bases matching TRBD2. The CDR3 length is 17 residues. The V segment lost 6 bases and the J segment 2 bases; nucleotides outside the gene matches: 14. Germline CDR1 is SNHLY and CDR2 is FYNNEI. CDR3 in DNA: TGTGCCAGCAGCTCCCCAGGTGGGGGGGGTTTCACAGATACGCAGTATTTT. It specifies CASSSPGGGGFTDTQYF.

This clonotype was seen ten or more times. The rearrangement joins TRBV11-3 to TRBJ2-2; 7 bases align to TRBD1. Germline lookup yields CDR1 SGHNT and CDR2 YENEEA. The CDR3 is 17 residues long. V lost 4 bases to trimming and J lost 1 base; unmatched junction nucleotides: 9. The CDR3 is CASSSVNRGLNTGELFF. The CDR3 DNA follows: TGTGCCAGCAGCTCTGTTAACAGGGGCCTGAACACCGGGGAGCTGTTTTTT. Drawing the rest from reference TRBV11-3 and TRBJ2-2, the complete variable domain is EAGVVQSPRYKIIEKKQPVAFWCNPISGHNTLYWYLQNLGQGPELLIRYENEEAVDDSQLPKDRFSAERLKGVDSTLKIQPAELGDSAVYLCASSSVNRGLNTGELFFGEGSRLTVL.

V is TRBV10-3 and J is TRBJ1-3; 8 positions match TRBD1. Germline CDR1 reads ENHRY; CDR2 reads SYGVKD. With V trimmed by 2 bases and J by 2 bases, 2 bases remained unmatched. This CDR3 contains 15 residues. The CDR3 region has the DNA TGTGCCATCAGTGAGCAACAGGGGGCTGGAAACACCATATATTTT. Translation gives CAISEQQGAGNTIYF.

This clonotype was detected only a few times. The rearrangement links TRBV30 to TRBJ1-2; weak D call: TRBD1 (5 bases). Germline loops: CDR1 GTSNPN, CDR2 SVGIG (reference sequence). V was clipped by 0 bases and J by 8 bases, with 13 bases between them. This CDR3 has 13 amino acids. The CDR3 coding sequence is TGTGCCTGGAGTGTACGGGGGATGCGAGGCTACACCTTC. Amino acids: CAWSVRGMRGYTF.

The genes are TRBV11-2 and TRBJ1-1, with no clear D. Germline V gene sequence: CDR1 SGHAT, CDR2 FQNNGV. The CDR3 totals 16 residues. Trimming pared 0 bases from V and 1 base from J, leaving 12 bases between. Here the CDR3 reads CASSLEATWGNTEAFF. For the CDR3, the DNA is TGTGCCAGCAGCTTAGAGGCAACCTGGGGGAACACTGAAGCTTTCTTT.

In this sample, this clonotype turned up once. V usage is TRBV6-1 and J usage is TRBJ2-7; TRBD1 matches at 9 bases. The V gene's germline CDR1 is MNHNS and CDR2 SASEGT. V was pared by 8 bases and J by 6 bases, with 14 bases of the junction left unmatched. The CDR3 consists of 15 residues. The CDR3 is CASYLNRGRVGEQYF. DNA for the CDR3: TGTGCCAGCTATCTTAACAGGGGGCGAGTCGGCGAGCAGTACTTC.

To note about this clonotype: This may come from a read error, since a much larger clone is one base off. V gene TRBV27 combines with J gene TRBJ2-5; 8 bases line up with TRBD1. In germline, CDR1 is MNHEY, CDR2 SMNVEV (reference sequence). This CDR3 comprises 14 residues. DNA of the CDR3: TGTGCCGGCAGCAGGACAGGGTTCGTGGAGACCCAGTACTTC. Translating gives CAGSRTGFVETQYF.

The chain has TRBV11-1 and TRBJ1-1; D is undetermined. V was trimmed by 2 bases and J by 6 bases, leaving 13 bases between them. The CDR3 is made up of 14 amino acids. Germline CDR1 SGHAT, CDR2 FQDESV (reference sequence). Written as DNA, the CDR3 is TGTGCCAGCAGCTTATCCAGGAATGGCGCTGAAGCTTTCTTT. Protein product: CASSLSRNGAEAFF. The full variable domain, rest sourced from reference TRBV11-1 and TRBJ1-1, is EAEVAQSPRYKITEKSQAVAFWCDPISGHATLYWYRQILGQGPELLVQFQDESVVDDSQLPKDRFSAERLKGVDSTLKIQPAELGDSAMYLCASSLSRNGAEAFFGQGTRLTVV.

This clonotype was counted many times. Germline is not matched at one junction end, which may reflect a read error. This chain joins TRBV12-3 or TRBV12-4 and TRBJ1-1; D possibly corresponds to TRBD1 (5 bases). The CDR3 has 13 residues. In DNA form, the CDR3 reads TGTGCCAGCCTACCCTCTGGGGGTCCTGAAGCTCTCTTT. This gives the protein CASLPSGGPEALF.

The rearrangement joins TRBV11-2 to TRBJ2-1; D uncertain. Trimming left V 3 bases short and J 3 bases short, with 12 bases between. Germline values: CDR1 SGHAT, CDR2 FQNNGV. CDR3 length: 15 residues. The CDR3 sequence: CASSFTIFGYNEQFF. The DNA for the CDR3 is TGTGCCAGCAGCTTTACGATTTTCGGCTACAATGAGCAGTTCTTC. Full variable domain (missing parts from reference TRBV11-2 and TRBJ2-1): EAGVAQSPRYKIIEKRQSVAFWCNPISGHATLYWYQQILGQGPKLLIQFQNNGVVDDSQLPKDRFSAERLKGVDSTLKIQPAKLEDSAVYLCASSFTIFGYNEQFFGPGTRLTVL.

The rearrangement links TRBV11-2 to TRBJ2-1; 12 nucleotides match TRBD2. Germline V gives CDR1 SGHAT, CDR2 FQNNGV. V was clipped by 5 bases and J by 4 bases; unmatched bases: 6. This CDR3 contains 16 residues. CDR3 protein: CASSATSGGIYNEQFF. The DNA of the CDR3 is TGTGCCAGCAGCGCTACTAGCGGGGGGATATACAATGAGCAGTTCTTC.

A few counts support this clonotype. The chain has TRBV15 and TRBJ1-5; 9 positions match TRBD1. CDR3 length: 17 residues. Germline lookup yields CDR1 LNHNV and CDR2 YYDKDF (reference sequence). After removal of 3 bases from V and 7 bases from J, the junction contained 13 bases not matched to a gene. CDR3: CATSSGSRTGEKQPQHF. The CDR3 DNA is TGTGCCACCAGCAGCGGATCTCGGACAGGGGAGAAACAGCCCCAGCATTTT.

This clonotype was observed many times. V is TRBV11-2 and J is TRBJ2-3; the match to TRBD1 covers 7 bases. Trimming removed 5 bases from V and 0 bases from J; junction bases left unmatched: 5. The CDR3 runs to 15 residues. Germline assignment: CDR1 SGHAT and CDR2 FQNNGV. The DNA for the CDR3 is TGTGCCAGCAGCCTACGACAGGGAAGCACAGATACGCAGTATTTT. Protein product: CASSLRQGSTDTQYF.

The chain joins TRBV10-1 to TRBJ2-1; the D gene could be TRBD1 or TRBD2 (5 bases each). The CDR3 consists of 15 residues. Germline-derived CDR1 and CDR2 are WNHNN and SYGVQD (reference sequence). V was cut by 9 bases and J by 8 bases, with 23 bases left in between. This CDR3 reads CARTARDPRGDEQFF. The DNA of the CDR3 is TGCGCCAGGACAGCCAGGGATCCCCGGGGCGATGAGCAGTTCTTC.